The rows below give T cell receptor beta chains drawn from one sample of a study of CD8+ T cells in alopecia areata. The table came from immunoSEQ multiplex PCR; TCRdb's copy has only in-frame clones and leaves some out. This sample yields around 300,000 clones, of which 45% to 70% are seen a single time; about 0.88% belongs to the top ten. Sequences were derived from CD4+ T cells sorted from blood, sampled at approximately week 52, from a patient treated with tofacitinib. These receptor sequences come from a human donor with alopecia areata. The CDR3 runs from the conserved cysteine through the conserved F or W. Each record gives: V gene, J gene, clone size, D gene, CDR3 protein, CDR3 DNA. A D gene is named only where the DNA matches it firmly. Clone size is stated in some rows and not others, as once, few, many or a class when expanded.

TRBV29-1	TRBJ1-4	NA	NA	CSVGSGSGEKLFF	TGCAGCGTTGGATCGGGTAGCGGTGAAAAACTGTTTTTT
TRBV27	TRBJ2-6	NA	NA	CASSSRGSGANVLTF	TGTGCCAGCAGTTCTAGGGGGTCTGGGGCCAACGTCCTGACTTTC
TRBV30	TRBJ1-1	NA	NA	CAWGPSNTEAFF	TGTGCCTGGGGACCGTCGAACACTGAAGCTTTCTTT
TRBV5-1	TRBJ2-7	few	NA	CASSLETGGPYEQYF	TGCGCCAGCAGCTTGGAAACTGGGGGCCCCTACGAGCAGTACTTC
TRBV29-1	TRBJ1-1	NA	NA	CSVRRGPHTEAFF	TGCAGCGTCCGGCGGGGTCCCCACACTGAAGCTTTCTTT
TRBV11-2	TRBJ2-5	NA	TRBD1	CASSDRAGTQYF	TGTGCCAGCAGCGACAGGGCAGGGACCCAGTACTTC
TRBV6-6	TRBJ2-1	NA	NA	CASRTGGPYNEQFF	TGTGCCAGCAGAACGGGGGGCCCCTACAATGAGCAGTTCTTC
TRBV2	TRBJ1-5	NA	TRBD1	CASSGQGNQPQHF	TGTGCCAGCAGTGGACAGGGGAATCAGCCCCAGCATTTT
TRBV19	TRBJ2-7	few	NA	CASSISAGAFYEQYF	TGTGCCAGTAGTATCAGCGCGGGGGCCTTCTACGAGCAGTACTTC
TRBV9	TRBJ1-6	NA	TRBD1	CASSPGTGNNSPLHF	TGTGCCAGCAGCCCCGGGACAGGGAATAATTCACCCCTCCACTTT
TRBV30	TRBJ2-3	few	TRBD2	CAWKLAGVNTQYF	TGTGCCTGGAAACTAGCGGGGGTAAATACGCAGTATTTT
TRBV29-1	TRBJ2-5	NA	NA	CSARGGQETQYF	TGCAGCGCAAGAGGGGGTCAAGAGACCCAGTACTTC
TRBV7-9	TRBJ1-5	NA	NA	CASSQDGRTNQPQHF	TGTGCCAGCAGCCAGGACGGAAGAACCAATCAGCCCCAGCATTTT
TRBV5-1	TRBJ1-5	NA	TRBD1	CASSPGQGNQPQHF	TGCGCCAGCAGCCCGGGACAGGGCAATCAGCCCCAGCATTTT
TRBV5-6	TRBJ1-1	NA	NA	CASSLETGTKLNTEAFF	TGTGCCAGCAGCTTGGAGACGGGCACCAAGCTGAACACTGAAGCTTTCTTT
TRBV5-1	TRBJ2-1	NA	NA	CASSSQNQGEQFF	TGCGCCAGCAGCTCCCAAAATCAAGGGGAGCAGTTCTTC
TRBV6-4	TRBJ1-6	NA	TRBD1	CASSNDRGNSPLHF	TGTGCCAGCAGTAATGACAGGGGAAATTCACCCCTCCACTTT
TRBV7-2	TRBJ2-3	NA	NA	CASSLGLSTDTQYF	TGTGCCAGCAGCTTGGGACTGTCAACAGATACGCAGTATTTT